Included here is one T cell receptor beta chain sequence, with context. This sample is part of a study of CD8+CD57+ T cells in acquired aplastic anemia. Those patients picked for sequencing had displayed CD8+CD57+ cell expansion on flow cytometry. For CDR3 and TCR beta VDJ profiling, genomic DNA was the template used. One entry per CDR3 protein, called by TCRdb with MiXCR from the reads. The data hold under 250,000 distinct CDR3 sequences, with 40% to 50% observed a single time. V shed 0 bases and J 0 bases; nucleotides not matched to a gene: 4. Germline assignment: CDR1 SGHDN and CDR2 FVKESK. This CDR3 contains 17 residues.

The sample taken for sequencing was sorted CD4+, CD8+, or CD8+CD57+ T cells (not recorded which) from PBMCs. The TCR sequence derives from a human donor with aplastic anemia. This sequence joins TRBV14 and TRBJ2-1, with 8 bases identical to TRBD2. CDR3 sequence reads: CASSQEMRGDSYNEQFF. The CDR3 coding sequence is TGTGCCAGCAGCCAAGAGATGCGGGGGGACTCCTACAATGAGCAGTTCTTC.